This TCR beta chain was found in a study of a mutant IDH1 vaccine in newly diagnosed glioma. Unmatched junction bases numbered 5, after V lost 5 bases and J lost 2 bases. The CDR3 sequence is 15 residues long. CDR1 is MNHEY and CDR2 is SMNVEV in the germline V gene (reference sequence). Remarks on this clone: Antigen unknown.

Some clones are missing from TCRdb's copy, which holds only in-frame ones; the method was immunoSEQ multiplex PCR. Found here are about 120,000 clones, almost 90% of them singletons; the top ten hold roughly 0.61%. Study-wide results and caveats: A vaccine-induced immune response developed in about 94% of the patients.

Time point defined: week 11, during vaccination. With topical imiquimod, each dose of the vaccine consisted of 300 ug of mutant IDH1 20-mer peptide. This clonotype originated in a woman aged 50 to 60 with glioma. The source was PBMCs, collected from a glioma patient whose treatment included an IDH1 peptide vaccine. V is TRBV27 and J is TRBJ2-7; 11 nucleotides line up with TRBD1. CDR3 sequence: CASSPRTGGPYEQYF. The CDR3 DNA sequence: TGTGCCAGCAGTCCCCGGACAGGGGGCCCCTACGAGCAGTACTTC.